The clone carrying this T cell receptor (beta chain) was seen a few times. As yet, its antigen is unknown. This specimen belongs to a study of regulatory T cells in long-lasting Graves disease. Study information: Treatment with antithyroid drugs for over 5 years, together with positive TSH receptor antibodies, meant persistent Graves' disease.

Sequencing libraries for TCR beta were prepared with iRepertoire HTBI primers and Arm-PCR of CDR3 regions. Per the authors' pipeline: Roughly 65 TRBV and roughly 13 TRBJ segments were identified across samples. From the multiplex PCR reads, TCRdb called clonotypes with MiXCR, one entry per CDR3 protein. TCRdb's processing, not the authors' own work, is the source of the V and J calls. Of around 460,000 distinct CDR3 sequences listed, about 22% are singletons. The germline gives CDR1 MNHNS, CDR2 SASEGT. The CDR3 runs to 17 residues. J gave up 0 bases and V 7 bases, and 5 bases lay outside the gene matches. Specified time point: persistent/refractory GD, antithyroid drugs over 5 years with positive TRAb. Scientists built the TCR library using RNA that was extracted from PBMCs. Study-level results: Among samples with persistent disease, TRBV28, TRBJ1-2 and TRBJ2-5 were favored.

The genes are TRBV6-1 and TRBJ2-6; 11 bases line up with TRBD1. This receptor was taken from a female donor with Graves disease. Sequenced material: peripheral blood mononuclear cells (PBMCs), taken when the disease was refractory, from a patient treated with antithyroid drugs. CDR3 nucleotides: TGTGCCAGCAAGGGGACAGGGGGATCCTCTGGGGCCAACGTCCTGACTTTC. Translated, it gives CASKGTGGSSGANVLTF.